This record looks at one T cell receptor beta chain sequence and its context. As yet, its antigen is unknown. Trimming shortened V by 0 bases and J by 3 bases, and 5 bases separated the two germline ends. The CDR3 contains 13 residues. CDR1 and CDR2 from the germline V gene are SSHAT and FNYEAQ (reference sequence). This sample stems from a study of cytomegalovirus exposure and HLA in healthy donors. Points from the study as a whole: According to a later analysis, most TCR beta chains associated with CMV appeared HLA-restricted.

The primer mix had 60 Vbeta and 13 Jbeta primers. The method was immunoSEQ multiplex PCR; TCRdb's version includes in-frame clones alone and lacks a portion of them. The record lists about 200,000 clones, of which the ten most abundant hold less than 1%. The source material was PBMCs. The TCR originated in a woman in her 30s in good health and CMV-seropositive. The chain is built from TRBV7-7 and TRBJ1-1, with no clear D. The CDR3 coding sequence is TGTGCCAGCAGCTTAGCTGGAGACACTGAAGCTTTCTTT. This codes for CASSLAGDTEAFF.